This entry concerns a single TCR beta chain. V shed 2 bases, J shed 6 bases, and the junction held 9 bases outside the gene matches. The CDR3 consists of 15 residues. The germline V gene encodes CDR1 MDHEN and CDR2 SYDVKM. This entry comes from a study of blood T cell repertoires in COVID-19. Profiled with immunoSEQ multiplex PCR; TCRdb holds only in-frame clones, not every one. The repertoire consists of approximately 200,000 clones, with around 82% occurring once and the leading ten covering about an eighth. This sequence joins TRBV28 and TRBJ2-7, with 8 positions matching TRBD1. The receptor comes from a man in his forties who had recovered from COVID-19. The source material was PBMCs or T cells enriched from blood (not recorded which). The CDR3 is CASSLTTGGLGEQYF. The CDR3 DNA follows: TGTGCCAGCAGTTTAACCACAGGGGGTCTAGGCGAGCAGTACTTC. Full variable domain (outside the CDR3, taken from reference TRBV28 and TRBJ2-7): DVKVTQSSRYLVKRTGEKVFLECVQDMDHENMFWYRQDPGLGLRLIYFSYDVKMKEKGDIPEGYSVSREKKERFSLILESASTNQTSMYLCASSLTTGGLGEQYFGPGTRLTVT.